This entry features one TCR beta chain sequence. Its antigen is unidentified. The TCR beta profiling, which covered VDJ combination and CDR3 sequence, was carried out using genomic DNA as the template. In TCRdb, the reads were re-called with MiXCR into one record per CDR3 protein. The sample records approximately 220,000 distinct CDR3 sequences, roughly half being singletons. Germline V gene sequence: CDR1 LGHNT, CDR2 FRNRAP. The CDR3 is 15 amino acids. The source of the sample is a study of CD8+CD57+ T cells in acquired aplastic anemia. Study context: On average, sorted CD4+ and CD8+ cells gave roughly 2.9 ug of DNA. Study outcomes and limitations: Patients and controls shared just under 30 CD8+ CDR3 sequences.

Patients who underwent sequencing had shown CD8+CD57+ cell expansion by flow cytometry. Patients, without exception, had severe acquired aplastic anemia. When blood sampling took place, the patients had received no therapy. This rearrangement joins TRBV12-5 to TRBJ1-1, with D uncertain. This TCR was recovered from a human donor with aplastic anemia. Sequencing used sorted CD4+, CD8+, or CD8+CD57+ T cells (not recorded which) from PBMCs. This CDR3 reads CASSLSGSLNTEAFF. In nucleotides, the CDR3 is TGTGCCAGCAGTTTATCCGGGTCCTTGAACACTGAAGCTTTCTTT.